This T cell receptor beta chain was recovered during a study of Graves' ophthalmopathy and Graves' hyperthyroidism. Of note for this clonotype: Antigen specificity is unknown.

This CDR3 comprises 16 residues. Germline CDR1 and CDR2: SEHNR and FQNEAQ (reference sequence). V dropped 5 bases and J dropped 5; count of bases not matched to a gene: 10. Researchers took RNA transcripts and amplified TCR beta CDR3 regions from them. The workflow started with a first-round RT-PCR run with HTBI primers and then moved on to a second-round multiplex PCR. TCRdb re-derived calls from the multiplex PCR reads in MiXCR, one entry per CDR3 protein. The table records 450,000 to 600,000 distinct CDR3 sequences, under 45% of them present only once. Study findings and constraints: The majority of expanded thyroid clonotypes above 0.001 frequency also occurred in blood.

The chain joins TRBV7-9 to TRBJ2-5, with TRBD1 matching over 11 bases. The origin of this receptor is an adult man with Graves' hyperthyroidism. The source material was peripheral blood or thyroid tissue (not recorded which). The chain's CDR3 is CASSLTGQGAGETQYF. CDR3 in DNA: TGTGCCAGCAGCCTGACTGGACAGGGGGCCGGGGAGACCCAGTACTTC.